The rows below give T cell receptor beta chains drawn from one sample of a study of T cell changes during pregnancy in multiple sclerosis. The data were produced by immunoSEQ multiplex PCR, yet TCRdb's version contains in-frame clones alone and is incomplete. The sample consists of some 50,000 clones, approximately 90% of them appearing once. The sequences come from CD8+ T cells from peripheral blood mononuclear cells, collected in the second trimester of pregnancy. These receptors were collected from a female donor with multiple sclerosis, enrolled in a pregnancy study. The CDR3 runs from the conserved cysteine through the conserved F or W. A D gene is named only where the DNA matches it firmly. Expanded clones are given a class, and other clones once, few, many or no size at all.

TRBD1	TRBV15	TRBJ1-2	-	CATSSGGDRVKGYTF	TGTGCCACCAGCAGTGGGGGGGACAGGGTGAAAGGCTACACCTTC
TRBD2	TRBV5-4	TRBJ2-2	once	CASSLVSGGNPGELFF	TGTGCCAGCAGCTTGGTTAGCGGGGGGAATCCCGGGGAGCTGTTTTTT
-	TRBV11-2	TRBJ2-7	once	CASSLGFGPRRYEQYF	TGTGCCAGCAGCTTAGGTTTCGGGCCGAGGAGGTACGAGCAGTACTTC
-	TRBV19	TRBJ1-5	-	CASSTSLVIAQHF	TGTGCCAGTAGTACCTCCCTCGTGATAGCCCAGCATTTT
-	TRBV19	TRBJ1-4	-	CASSIFETRHTGEKLFF	TGTGCCAGTAGTATCTTTGAAACGCGACACACGGGAGAAAAACTGTTTTTT
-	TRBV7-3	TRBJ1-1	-	CASSSSGDRAFF	TGTGCCAGCAGCTCCTCAGGGGATCGGGCTTTCTTT
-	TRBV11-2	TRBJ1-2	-	CASSATAGGLDYGYTF	TGTGCCAGCAGCGCTACTGCGGGGGGGCTAGACTATGGCTACACCTTC
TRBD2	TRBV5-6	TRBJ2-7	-	CASSNSGGAYEQYF	TGTGCCAGCAGCAATAGCGGGGGGGCCTACGAGCAGTACTTC
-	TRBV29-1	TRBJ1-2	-	CSGWTVYGYTF	TGCAGCGGATGGACAGTATATGGCTACACCTTC
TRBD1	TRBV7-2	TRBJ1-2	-	CASSSGQVINNYGYTF	TGTGCCAGCAGCTCGGGACAGGTCATTAATAACTATGGCTACACCTTC
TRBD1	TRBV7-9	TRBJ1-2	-	CASSLEGDRGKYGYTF	TGTGCCAGCAGCTTAGAGGGGGACAGGGGCAAGTATGGCTACACCTTC
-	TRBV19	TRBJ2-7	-	CASSLHSTYEQYF	TGTGCCAGTAGTTTACACAGTACCTACGAGCAGTACTTC
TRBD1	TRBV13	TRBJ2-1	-	CASSFRGQGYNEQFF	TGTGCCAGCAGCTTTCGGGGACAGGGCTACAATGAGCAGTTCTTC
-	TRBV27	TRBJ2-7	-	CASSFSGSPDYEQYF	TGTGCCAGCAGTTTCTCGGGGTCTCCCGACTACGAGCAGTACTTC
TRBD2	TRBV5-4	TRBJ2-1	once	CASSLVSSGNNEQFF	TGTGCCAGCAGCTTGGTGTCTAGCGGGAACAATGAGCAGTTCTTC
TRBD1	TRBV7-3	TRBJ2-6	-	CASSRTGSGANVLTF	TGTGCCAGCAGCAGGACAGGGTCTGGGGCCAACGTCCTGACTTTC
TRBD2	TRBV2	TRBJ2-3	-	CASSPSGGSGTQYF	TGTGCCAGCAGTCCTAGCGGGGGATCAGGTACGCAGTATTTT
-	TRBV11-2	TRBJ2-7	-	CASSSSSYEQYF	TGTGCCAGCAGCTCCTCCTCCTACGAGCAGTACTTC
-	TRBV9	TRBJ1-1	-	CASSVLTQNTEAFF	TGTGCCAGCAGCGTATTGACACAGAACACTGAAGCTTTCTTT
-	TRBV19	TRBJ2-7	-	CASRPLRDGGEDEQYF	TGTGCCAGTAGACCTCTCCGGGACGGGGGAGAGGACGAGCAGTACTTC
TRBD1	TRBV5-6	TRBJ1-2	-	CASRPAGTEDGYTF	TGTGCCAGCAGGCCTGCCGGGACAGAAGATGGCTACACCTTC
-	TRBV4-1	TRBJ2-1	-	CASSRNGQLDEQFF	TGCGCCAGCAGCCGAAACGGACAGCTGGATGAGCAGTTCTTC
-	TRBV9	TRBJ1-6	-	CASSVGGIGGSPLHF	TGTGCCAGCAGCGTAGGAGGAATAGGGGGTTCACCCCTCCACTTT
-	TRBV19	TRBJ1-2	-	CATWGLPYGYTF	TGTGCCACCTGGGGACTGCCCTATGGCTACACCTTC
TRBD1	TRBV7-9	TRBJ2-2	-	CAIPGGRSSGELFF	TGTGCCATCCCAGGGGGCAGGTCAAGCGGGGAGCTGTTTTTT
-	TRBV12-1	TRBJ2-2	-	CASSPGLAGKTGELFF	TGTGCCAGCAGCCCCGGACTAGCGGGGAAGACCGGGGAGCTGTTTTTT
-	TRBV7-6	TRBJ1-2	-	CASSPYRAGYGYTF	TGTGCCAGCAGCCCTTACAGGGCCGGCTATGGCTACACCTTC
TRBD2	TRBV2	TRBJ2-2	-	CASSDLLAGGTGELFF	TGTGCCAGCAGTGACCTACTAGCGGGGGGAACCGGGGAGCTGTTTTTT
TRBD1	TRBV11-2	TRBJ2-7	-	CASRRQGYEQYF	TGTGCCAGCAGGCGACAGGGCTACGAGCAGTACTTC
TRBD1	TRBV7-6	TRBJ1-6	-	CASSLAGGDDNSPLHF	TGTGCCAGCAGCTTAGCAGGGGGCGATGATAATTCACCCCTCCACTTT
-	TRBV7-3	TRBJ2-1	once	CASSSRDNEQFF	TGTGCCAGCAGCTCCCGGGACAATGAGCAGTTCTTC
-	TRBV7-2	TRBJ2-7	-	CASSSISYEQYF	TGTGCCAGCAGCTCTATCTCCTACGAGCAGTACTTC
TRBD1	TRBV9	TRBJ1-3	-	CASSVARQGGTIYF	TGTGCCAGCAGCGTAGCTCGACAGGGAGGCACCATATATTTT
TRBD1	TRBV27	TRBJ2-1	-	CASSLDRVNEQFF	TGTGCCAGCAGTTTAGACAGGGTTAATGAGCAGTTCTTC
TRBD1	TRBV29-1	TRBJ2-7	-	CSVEAGTGRTYEQYF	TGCAGCGTTGAAGCGGGGACAGGGAGGACCTACGAGCAGTACTTC
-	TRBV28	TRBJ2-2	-	CASHFTGELFF	TGTGCCAGCCATTTCACCGGGGAGCTGTTTTTT
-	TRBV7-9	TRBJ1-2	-	CASSLGQIHF	TGTGCCAGCAGCTTAGGACAGATTCACTTC
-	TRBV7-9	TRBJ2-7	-	CASSYDSFYEQYF	TGTGCCAGCAGCTATGACAGCTTCTACGAGCAGTACTTC
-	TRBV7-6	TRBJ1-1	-	CASSSQGAAEAFF	TGTGCCAGCAGCTCACAGGGCGCGGCTGAAGCTTTCTTT
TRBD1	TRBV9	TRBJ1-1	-	CASSPRTGAEAFF	TGTGCCAGCAGCCCCCGGACAGGGGCCGAAGCTTTCTTT
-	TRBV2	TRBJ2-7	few	CASSDRPYEQYF	TGTGCCAGCAGTGACCGTCCCTACGAGCAGTACTTC
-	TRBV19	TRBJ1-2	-	CASSITSNYGYTF	TGTGCCAGTAGTATAACATCTAACTATGGCTACACCTTC
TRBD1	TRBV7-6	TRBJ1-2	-	CASSLSWQGDGYTF	TGTGCCAGCAGCTTAAGTTGGCAGGGGGATGGCTACACCTTC
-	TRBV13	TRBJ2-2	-	CASSFGITGRNTGELFF	TGTGCCAGCAGCTTCGGGATTACCGGACGGAACACCGGGGAGCTGTTTTTT
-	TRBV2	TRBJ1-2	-	CASSDRGAFGYTF	TGTGCCAGCAGTGACAGGGGCGCGTTTGGCTACACCTTC
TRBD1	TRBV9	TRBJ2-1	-	CASSAGQGSYNEQFF	TGTGCCAGCAGCGCAGGACAGGGGTCCTACAATGAGCAGTTCTTC